This TCR beta chain derives from a study of beta chain features in type 1 diabetes. Study-level background: Cell yields, gender and age were similar in healthy donors and patients. All of the samples together had some 99 million sorted cells examined.

This clone was detected only a few times. Its antigen is currently unknown. Germline lookup yields CDR1 GTSNPN and CDR2 SVGIG (reference sequence). This CDR3 spans 14 amino acids. J gave up 2 bases and V 1 base, and 4 bases lay outside the gene matches. Expressed TCRB transcripts got sequenced, as all isolated RNA was reverse transcribed. The table came from immunoSEQ multiplex PCR; TCRdb's copy has only in-frame clones and leaves some out. The sample gives a few hundred thousand clones, around 25% of which show up once; 0.012% is in the top ten. Whole-study findings and limits: Type 1 diabetes patients had TCRB CDR3s that were shorter (moderately but significantly so) in all four CD4+ subsets.

Staining for CD45RO/CCR7/CD25/CD127/CD95/CD27 allowed sorting of CD4+ naive, central memory, regulatory and stem cell-like memory cells. The rearrangement joins TRBV30 to TRBJ1-2; 7 bases match TRBD1. This receptor was identified in a young woman with type 1 diabetes. Material for sequencing was naive CD4+ T cells from blood. This CDR3 reads CAWSAGRGNYGYTF. CDR3 DNA: TGTGCCTGGAGTGCTGGCAGGGGGAACTATGGCTACACCTTC.